A single sample gave rise to the 20 T cell receptor beta chains below, sequenced in a study of T-cell reconstitution after alpha-beta-depleted transplantation in children. Construction of the TCRbeta library involved unique molecular identifiers. TCRdb reprocessed the PCR reads with MiXCR, giving one entry per CDR3 protein. The sample shows about 240,000 distinct CDR3 sequences, around 12% of them seen only once. The source material was PBMCs from the stem cell graft donor, sampled from the stem cell graft. Source of these receptors: a human donor who donated a stem cell graft to a child with acute lymphoblastic leukemia.

The DNA for the CDR3 is TGTGCCAGCGGGGGTCTAAAACGAAACTACAATGAGCAGTTCTTC. Its translation: CASGGLKRNYNEQFF. This chain connects TRBV6-2 or TRBV6-3 to TRBJ2-1; TRBD1 or TRBD2 may be the D gene (5 bases each). CDR3 length equals 15 residues. V was pared by 8 bases and J by 3 bases, with 17 bases between. Germline V gene data show CDR1 as MNHEY and CDR2 as SVGEGT.

This clonotype was seen more than once but under ten times. CDR3 sequence reads: CASSFQLQGYEQYF. The CDR3 nucleotides read TGTGCCAGCAGCTTCCAATTACAGGGTTACGAGCAGTACTTC. This chain joins TRBV7-2 and TRBJ2-7, with D possibly TRBD1 on 6 matching bases. The V gene's germline CDR1 is SGHTA and CDR2 FQGNSA. Deletions cut 3 bases from V and 4 bases from J, with 13 bases between. The CDR3 totals 14 residues.

In its sample, this clonotype was seen many times. The chain couples TRBV5-6 to TRBJ2-7, with 12 bases that match TRBD1. The CDR3 extends over 14 amino acids. Germline assignment: CDR1 SGHDT and CDR2 YYEEEE. J gave up 6 bases and V 4 bases, and 5 bases lay outside the gene matches. Here the CDR3 DNA reads TGTGCCAGCAGCCGGGACAGGGGGCCGTTCGAGCAGTACTTC. It yields the protein CASSRDRGPFEQYF.

This clonotype was observed many times. The CDR3 coding sequence is TGTGCCAGCAGCCGAACTAGCGGGGGGGCATACGAGCAGTACTTC. Translating it yields CASSRTSGGAYEQYF. The chain joins TRBV27 to TRBJ2-7; 13 bases fit TRBD2. Germline trimming cut 6 bases from V and 4 bases from J; bases unmatched to any gene: 6. The CDR3 covers 15 residues. The germline gives CDR1 MNHEY, CDR2 SMNVEV (reference sequence).

This clonotype has a count of ten or more. This rearrangement joins TRBV12-3 or TRBV12-4 to TRBJ1-2; D remains ambiguous. The ends were cut back, 6 bases at V and 9 bases at J, with 11 bases in the middle. The CDR3 totals 11 residues. The CDR3 loop is CASSSGRSYTF. CDR3 in DNA: TGTGCCAGCAGCAGTGGACGGAGCTACACCTTC.

This clonotype appeared many times. The V call is TRBV5-1, the J call TRBJ1-5; D is undetermined. The ends were cut back, 3 bases at V and 4 bases at J, with 8 bases in the middle. This CDR3 has 13 amino acids. Germline V gene data show CDR1 as SGHRS and CDR2 as YFSETQ. CDR3 sequence: CASSSGPNQPQHF. Here the CDR3 DNA reads TGCGCCAGCAGCTCCGGGCCGAATCAGCCCCAGCATTTT.

The chain recombines TRBV20-1 with TRBJ1-2, with D possibly matching TRBD1 (6 bases). CDR1 is DFQATT, CDR2 SNEGSKA, per germline (reference sequence). The CDR3 is made up of 16 amino acids. The V end was cut by 4 bases, the J end by 1 base, with 19 bases between. The CDR3 is CSAIGGLTSLNYGYTF. CDR3 nucleotides: TGCAGTGCTATTGGGGGCCTAACCTCCCTTAACTATGGCTACACCTTC.

This clonotype was observed many times. The CDR3 region has the DNA TGTGCCAGCAGCTTAGCTAGCGGGGTAAATGAGCAGTTCTTC. Translation gives CASSLASGVNEQFF. The chain combines TRBV7-9 with TRBJ2-1; 8 bases agree with TRBD2. V dropped 0 bases and J dropped 7; count of bases not matched to a gene: 2. The germline gives CDR1 SEHNR, CDR2 FQNEAQ (reference sequence). This CDR3 comprises 14 residues.

In this sample, this clonotype turned up many times. This rearrangement joins TRBV25-1 to TRBJ2-3; D is possibly TRBD2 (5 bases). V lost 2 bases and J 1 base, leaving 10 bases between the germline ends. The CDR3 is made up of 15 amino acids. CDR1 is MGHDK, CDR2 SYGVNS, per germline. CDR3 nucleotides: TGTGCCAGCAGTGAAGTTCTTAGCGGCACAGATACGCAGTATTTT. This translates into CASSEVLSGTDTQYF.

CDR3 DNA: TGTGCCTGGAGTGGACAGGGGATTGGCTACACCTTC. Protein: CAWSGQGIGYTF. The chain carries TRBV30 and TRBJ1-2; 8 nucleotides line up with TRBD1. The germline V gene has CDR1 GTSNPN and CDR2 SVGIG (reference sequence). The CDR3 loop spans 12 amino acids. V shed 1 base and J 7 bases; nucleotides not matched to a gene: 2.

This clonotype has at least ten counts. V is TRBV20-1 and J is TRBJ1-4; D not resolved. The V gene lost 6 bases and the J gene lost 0 bases, with 8 bases spanning the gap. Germline assignment: CDR1 DFQATT and CDR2 SNEGSKA (reference sequence). This CDR3 spans 13 amino acids. The CDR3 DNA reads TGCAGTGCCCAAGTGGCAACTAATGAAAAACTGTTTTTT. Protein: CSAQVATNEKLFF.

This clonotype came up many times. The chain has TRBV6-5 and TRBJ1-5, with 8 bases that match TRBD1. The V segment lost 7 bases and the J segment 2 bases; nucleotides outside the gene matches: 10. CDR1 is MNHEY, CDR2 SVGAGI, per germline. This CDR3 region has 16 residues. CDR3 region: CASTDSGQGGNQPQHF. As DNA, the CDR3 is TGTGCCAGCACCGATTCTGGACAGGGTGGCAATCAGCCCCAGCATTTT.

This clonotype was seen repeatedly, ten times or more. The chain carries TRBV7-2 and TRBJ2-4; D uncertain. The CDR3 totals 12 residues. Between the trimmed V and J ends, which lost 5 bases and 8 bases, there was a span of 10 bases. Germline loops: CDR1 SGHTA, CDR2 FQGNSA. CDR3: CASSHGEYIQYF. CDR3 in DNA: TGTGCCAGCAGCCACGGCGAATACATTCAGTACTTC.

This clonotype showed up many times. The chain combines TRBV15 with TRBJ2-2; D is uncertain. Germline CDR1 reads LNHNV; CDR2 reads YYDKDF (reference sequence). V was trimmed by 0 bases and J by 4 bases, leaving 12 bases between them. CDR3 size: 16 residues. The CDR3 sequence: CATSRDGLVGTGELFF. The DNA of the CDR3 is TGTGCCACCAGCAGAGATGGGCTAGTGGGCACCGGGGAGCTGTTTTTT.

This clonotype was seen ten or more times. In nucleotides, the CDR3 is TGTGCCAGCAGTGAATATGGTGGGACTAGCGGGGAGCAGTTCTTC. Residues: CASSEYGGTSGEQFF. The rearrangement joins TRBV6-4 to TRBJ2-1, with 12 bases aligning to TRBD2. Germline CDR1 is MRHNA and CDR2 is SNTAGT. V trimming: 3 bases; J trimming: 10 bases; junction bases outside the gene matches: 7. The CDR3 has 15 amino acids.

This clonotype was detected many times. CDR3 bases: TGTGCCACATCCGAGGGCAATCAGCCCCAGCATTTT. This gives the protein CATSEGNQPQHF. The gene calls are TRBV24-1 and TRBJ1-5; no clear D gene. The CDR3 is 12 residues long. Looked up from germline, CDR1 is KGHDR and CDR2 is SFDVKD. Deletions cut 10 bases from V and 2 bases from J, with 8 bases between.

Many counts were recorded for this clonotype. The chain employs TRBV7-6 and TRBJ1-2; 11 bases agree with TRBD1. The CDR3 has 15 residues. The germline V gene has CDR1 SGHVS and CDR2 FNYEAQ. V trimming: 5 bases; J trimming: 7 bases; junction bases outside the gene matches: 9. The CDR3 protein is CASSMIGTGGIGYTF. The CDR3 coding sequence is TGTGCCAGCAGCATGATTGGGACAGGGGGAATTGGCTACACCTTC.

This clonotype was recorded at least ten times. The CDR3 bases are TGTGCCAGCAGCTTAACAGGGATCGGCTACACCTTC. Translated, it gives CASSLTGIGYTF. The chain is built from TRBV5-5 and TRBJ1-2; a weak D match, TRBD1 (6 bases). The V end was cut by 2 bases, the J end by 8 bases, with 10 bases between. This CDR3 is 12 amino acids long. Germline CDR1 SGHKS, CDR2 YYEKEE (reference sequence).

This clonotype was detected ten times or more. The rearrangement joins TRBV7-9 to TRBJ2-7, with no clear D. Trimming pared 3 bases from V and 6 bases from J, leaving 12 bases between. CDR3 length: 13 residues. Germline values: CDR1 SEHNR, CDR2 FQNEAQ (reference sequence). The CDR3 coding sequence is TGTGCCAGCAGCTTCCGATCCCCCGCCGAGCAGTACTTC. It specifies CASSFRSPAEQYF. The full variable domain, in which reference TRBV7-9 and TRBJ2-7 provide the parts outside the CDR3, is DTGVSQNPRHKITKRGQNVTFRCDPISEHNRLYWYRQTLGQGPEFLTYFQNEAQLEKSRLLSDRFSAERPKGSFSTLEIQRTEQGDSAMYLCASSFRSPAEQYFGPGTRLTVT.

This clonotype was counted ten times or more. The V call is TRBV28, the J call TRBJ2-6; no reliable D call. V gave up 3 bases and J gave up 5 bases, with 5 bases separating them. Per the germline V gene, CDR1 is MDHEN and CDR2 is SYDVKM. The CDR3 loop spans 13 amino acids. The CDR3 DNA sequence: TGTGCCAGCAGTTTTAAGCGGGCCAACGTCCTGACTTTC. This codes for CASSFKRANVLTF.